Below are 8 T cell receptor beta chains sequenced from a single sample in a study of cytomegalovirus exposure and HLA in healthy donors. Primers: 60 Vbeta forward and 13 Jbeta reverse. This table comes from immunoSEQ multiplex PCR, and its TCRdb copy is limited to in-frame clones, with some not included. This sample lists about 130,000 clones; its ten largest clones have 2.2%. Sequences were obtained from PBMCs. The receptors here all came from a man in his forties or fifties in good health and CMV-seronegative.

V is TRBV11-3 and J is TRBJ2-7; TRBD2 is a possible D gene (6 bases). The CDR3 covers 15 residues. The V gene lost 5 bases and the J gene lost 6 bases, with 20 bases spanning the gap. Germline loops: CDR1 SGHNT, CDR2 YENEEA. CDR3 nucleotide sequence: TGTGCCAGCAGCCCTGTGACTAGTAGTTCTGGCGAGCAGTACTTC. This encodes CASSPVTSSSGEQYF.

The V call is TRBV5-6, the J call TRBJ1-2; TRBD1 agrees at 8 bases. CDR1 is SGHDT, CDR2 YYEEEE, per germline. This CDR3 contains 15 residues. The trim removed 4 bases at V and 3 bases at J, leaving 8 bases unmatched. CDR3 bases: TGTGCCAGCAGCCCCGCTGACAGGGGCTACTATGGCTACACCTTC. It specifies CASSPADRGYYGYTF.

J is TRBJ2-7 and V is TRBV9; TRBD1 matches 12 bases. Germline trimming cut 3 bases from V and 5 bases from J; bases unmatched to any gene: 15. CDR3 length: 18 amino acids. From germline, CDR1 is SGDLS and CDR2 YYNGEE. Here the CDR3 reads CASSDSSWDRGQTHEQYF. For the CDR3, the DNA is TGTGCCAGCAGCGACTCCAGTTGGGACAGGGGGCAGACCCACGAGCAGTACTTC.

Worth noting for this clone: At one of its ends the junction is not consistent with the germline gene, which may arise from a read error. J is TRBJ1-4 and V is TRBV7-7; tentative D call: TRBD1 (6 bases). In germline, CDR1 is SSHAT, CDR2 FNYEAQ (reference sequence). This CDR3 spans 14 amino acids. The DNA for the CDR3 is TGTGCTAGCAGCTTTGACAGGTCGAATGAAAAACTGTTTTTT. This gives the protein CASSFDRSNEKLFF.

The rearrangement links TRBV15 to TRBJ2-2, with unresolved D. Germline V gene lookup returns CDR1 LNHNV and CDR2 YYDKDF (reference sequence). The V end lost 0 bases, the J end lost 1 base, and 12 bases lay between the germline ends. CDR3 length equals 17 residues. The CDR3: CATSRDQQSLNTGELFF. CDR3 nucleotide sequence: TGTGCCACCAGCAGAGATCAACAGAGTCTGAACACCGGGGAGCTGTTTTTT.

This rearrangement joins TRBV30 to TRBJ2-1, with D possibly matching TRBD1 (5 bases). The CDR3 sequence is 11 residues long. V lost 4 bases and J 8 bases, leaving 9 bases between the germline ends. CDR1 and CDR2 from the germline V gene are GTSNPN and SVGIG (reference sequence). This CDR3 reads CAWKQGYEQFF. The CDR3 DNA follows: TGTGCCTGGAAGCAGGGTTATGAGCAGTTCTTC.

The rearrangement links TRBV30 to TRBJ2-4; 7 bases agree with TRBD2. V shed 3 bases and J 2 bases; nucleotides not matched to a gene: 4. This CDR3 has 14 amino acids. The V gene's germline CDR1 is GTSNPN and CDR2 SVGIG (reference sequence). CDR3 sequence (DNA): TGTGCCTGGAGGGTAGCGGGCTCCAAAAACATTCAGTACTTC. It yields the protein CAWRVAGSKNIQYF.

The rearrangement joins TRBV27 to TRBJ1-5; maybe TRBD1 (6 bases). The CDR3 length is 15 residues. CDR1 is MNHEY, CDR2 SMNVEV, per germline (reference sequence). The V end was cut by 3 bases, the J end by 7 bases, with 16 bases between. The CDR3 loop is CASSFLGQLGQPQHF. The CDR3 bases are TGTGCCAGCAGTTTCCTCGGACAGTTAGGACAGCCCCAGCATTTT.